This passage covers 2 T cell receptor beta chains from one sample sequenced in a study of blood T cell repertoires in COVID-19. The table came from immunoSEQ multiplex PCR; TCRdb's copy has only in-frame clones and leaves some out. The repertoire holds more than 100,000 clones, with about four fifths as singletons. The sequencing input was peripheral blood. The origin of the receptors is a woman at least 80 years old with acute or convalescent COVID-19.

The chain is built from TRBV7-2 and TRBJ2-3; no reliable D call. Trimming pared 6 bases from V and 4 bases from J, leaving 8 bases between. Per the germline V gene, CDR1 is SGHTA and CDR2 is FQGNSA. The CDR3 sequence is 12 residues long. The CDR3 loop reads CASSPFADTQYF. In DNA form, the CDR3 reads TGTGCCAGCAGTCCTTTCGCAGATACGCAGTATTTT.

The chain is built from TRBV7-3 and TRBJ2-1, with D possibly TRBD1 on 6 matching bases. V gave up 5 bases and J gave up 6 bases, with 11 bases separating them. The CDR3 length is 13 residues. CDR1 and CDR2 (germline): SGHTA, FQGTGA. The DNA for the CDR3 is TGTGCCAGCAGCCCGAGCAGGGGCAATGAGCAGTTCTTC. Translation: CASSPSRGNEQFF.